This T cell receptor beta chain emerged from a study of T-cell reconstitution after alpha-beta-depleted transplantation in children. CDR1 is ENHRY and CDR2 is SYGVKD in the germline V gene. The germline V and J ends were trimmed by 6 bases and 4 bases, with 10 bases remaining between them. The CDR3 runs 12 residues. This clonotype was counted ten times or more. Using unique molecular identifiers, the investigators prepared the TCRbeta library. TCRdb redid the calling of the PCR reads with MiXCR, one entry per CDR3 protein. The repertoire holds hundreds of thousands of distinct CDR3 sequences, with more than 10% as singletons.

J is TRBJ2-7 and V is TRBV10-3; D possibly corresponds to TRBD1 (5 bases). Sequenced here: PBMCs from the stem cell graft donor, sampled from the stem cell graft. This sequence originates from a human donor who donated a stem cell graft to a child with acute lymphoblastic leukemia. The CDR3 nucleotides are TGTGCCATCAGGACGACAGAATACGAGCAGTACTTC. Translated, it gives CAIRTTEYEQYF.